A single sample gave rise to the 23 T cell receptor beta chains below, sequenced in a study of OX40 agonist ivuxolimab in advanced cancers. Libraries were prepared by immunoSEQ multiplex PCR; TCRdb keeps only in-frame clonotypes and omits some of them. The table includes approximately 10,000 clones, around 80% detected once. The source was CD4+ or CD8+ T cells sorted from blood, collected in a trial of the OX40 agonist ivuxolimab. These receptors were collected from an adult with an advanced solid tumor such as melanoma, head and neck, liver or kidney cancer.

This clone occurred once. The rearrangement joins TRBV6-5 to TRBJ2-1, with D unresolved. CDR1 is MNHEY and CDR2 is SVGAGI in the germline V gene. V was clipped by 5 bases and J by 2 bases, with 10 bases between them. The CDR3 runs 14 residues. CDR3 DNA sequence: TGTGCCAGCAGTGATCCCGGTCCCTACAATGAGCAGTTCTTC. This codes for CASSDPGPYNEQFF.

The rearrangement joins TRBV10-2 to TRBJ2-7; D unclear. V shed 3 bases and J shed 4 bases, with 4 bases lying between them. The CDR3 contains 11 residues. From germline, CDR1 is WSHSY and CDR2 SAAADI. In DNA, the CDR3 is TGCGCCAGCAGTGAAAGTTACGAGCAGTACTTC. Translation: CASSESYEQYF.

The V gene is TRBV15, the J gene TRBJ1-1, with no clear D. The germline V gene has CDR1 LNHNV and CDR2 YYDKDF (reference sequence). There are 13 residues in the CDR3. V was trimmed by 6 bases and J by 8 bases, leaving 16 bases between them. CDR3 residues: CATSIGQPSEAFF. The CDR3 DNA follows: TGTGCCACCAGTATCGGGCAGCCCTCCGAAGCTTTCTTT. The full variable domain, in which reference TRBV15 and TRBJ1-1 provide the parts outside the CDR3, is DAMVIQNPRYQVTQFGKPVTLSCSQTLNHNVMYWYQQKSSQAPKLLFHYYDKDFNNEADTPDNFQSRRPNTSFCFLDIRSPGLGDTAMYLCATSIGQPSEAFFGQGTRLTVV.

The chain has TRBV7-3 and TRBJ2-3; no reliable D call. Trimming pared 2 bases from V and 1 base from J, leaving 7 bases between. The CDR3 is 14 residues long. Looked up from germline, CDR1 is SGHTA and CDR2 is FQGTGA. CDR3 DNA sequence: TGTGCCAGCAGCTTAGTAGCTGGCACAGATACGCAGTATTTT. This translates into CASSLVAGTDTQYF.

The chain joins TRBV30 to TRBJ1-1; D gene ambiguous. The germline gives CDR1 GTSNPN, CDR2 SVGIG (reference sequence). V lost 3 bases and J lost 2, with 10 bases in between. This CDR3 is built from 13 residues. The DNA for the CDR3 is TGTGCCTGGAGCTTGAACACAAACACTGAAGCTTTCTTT. This sequence encodes CAWSLNTNTEAFF.

The chain has TRBV21-1 and TRBJ2-5. The end of the DNA aligns better with TRBJ2-7, so the J call may be wrong. TRBV21-1 is tagged as a pseudogene. This CDR3 has 13 residues. The CDR3 sequence is CASMPSGNYEQYF. CDR3 in DNA: TGTGCCAGCATGCCCTCAGGCAACTACGAGCAGTACTTC.

This chain links TRBV7-9 with TRBJ1-5, with D hard to call. The CDR3 is 12 amino acids. V dropped 5 bases and J dropped 9 bases, with 11 bases sitting between them. Germline V gene data show CDR1 as SEHNR and CDR2 as FQNEAQ (reference sequence). DNA of the CDR3: TGTGCCAGCAGCCGAGGCCTCCGGCCCCAGCATTTT. Its translation is CASSRGLRPQHF.

The gene calls are TRBV18 and TRBJ2-6; D perhaps matches TRBD1 (6 bases). Germline values: CDR1 KGHSH, CDR2 LQKENI. V lost 5 bases and J 5 bases, leaving 22 bases between the germline ends. This CDR3 is built from 18 residues. CDR3 in amino acids: CASSDWWDITSRANVLTF. The CDR3 coding sequence is TGTGCCAGCTCAGACTGGTGGGACATTACAAGTCGGGCCAACGTCCTGACTTTC. Together with reference TRBV18 and TRBJ2-6, the CDR3 gives the full variable domain: NAGVMQNPRHLVRRRGQEARLRCSPMKGHSHVYWYRQLPEEGLKFMVYLQKENIIDESGMPKERFSAEFPKEGPSILRIQQVVRGDSAAYFCASSDWWDITSRANVLTFGAGSRLTVL.

This chain uses TRBV7-2 with TRBJ2-3, with D tentatively TRBD1 or TRBD2 (5 bases each). V was pared by 5 bases and J by 2 bases, with 8 bases between. The CDR3 extends over 13 amino acids. Germline loops: CDR1 SGHTA, CDR2 FQGNSA. CDR3 in DNA: TGTGCCAGCAGCCGGGGCCTCACAGATACGCAGTATTTT. It translates to CASSRGLTDTQYF.

This clone showed up just once. The rearrangement uses TRBV9 and TRBJ2-2; D remains unclear. The germline V and J ends were trimmed by 4 bases and 1 base, with 17 bases remaining between them. The CDR3 runs to 17 residues. Looked up from germline, CDR1 is SGDLS and CDR2 is YYNGEE. The CDR3 DNA sequence: TGTGCCAGCAGCCATCACCGGCGAGACGAGAACACCGGGGAGCTGTTTTTT. Translating gives CASSHHRRDENTGELFF.

This chain uses TRBV28 with TRBJ2-7; D possibly uses TRBD1 or TRBD2 (5 bases each). The CDR3 is 14 residues long. The V end was cut by 3 bases, the J end by 4 bases, with 13 bases between. Germline V gene lookup returns CDR1 MDHEN and CDR2 SYDVKM. The CDR3 sequence is CASSFLNWGYEQYF. The CDR3 DNA is TGTGCCAGCAGTTTTCTTAACTGGGGGTACGAGCAGTACTTC.

The V call is TRBV28, the J call TRBJ2-5; TRBD2 might be the D (5 bases). V was trimmed by 3 bases and J by 2 bases, leaving 10 bases between them. The CDR3 has 14 amino acids. Germline V gene lookup returns CDR1 MDHEN and CDR2 SYDVKM. The CDR3 DNA follows: TGTGCCAGCAGTTTTGCGGGCGAACAAGAGACCCAGTACTTC. This codes for CASSFAGEQETQYF.

The chain couples TRBV6-5 to TRBJ1-2; D uncertain. The V end lost 4 bases, the J end lost 5 bases, and 8 bases lay between the germline ends. In germline, CDR1 is MNHEY, CDR2 SVGAGI. CDR3 size: 12 residues. The chain's CDR3 is CASSSGVYGYTF. The CDR3, as DNA: TGTGCCAGCAGTTCCGGAGTATATGGCTACACCTTC.

The genes are TRBV30 and TRBJ2-1, with 7 bases lining up with TRBD2. Germline V gene data show CDR1 as GTSNPN and CDR2 as SVGIG (reference sequence). Germline trimming cut 0 bases from V and 0 bases from J; bases unmatched to any gene: 20. This CDR3 is 21 amino acids long. CDR3 coding DNA: TGTGCCTGGAGTGTAAAGGGTTCCCTAGCGGAAGTCCCCAGCTCCTACAATGAGCAGTTCTTC. Encoded protein: CAWSVKGSLAEVPSSYNEQFF.

The chain has TRBV7-2 and TRBJ2-7; a possible D gene is TRBD2 (5 bases). With 0 bases removed from V and 7 bases from J, the gap between germline ends came to 13 bases. In germline, CDR1 is SGHTA, CDR2 FQGNSA. The length of the CDR3 is 14 residues. The CDR3 here is CASSLAGAVQEQYF. The CDR3 region has the DNA TGTGCCAGCAGCTTAGCCGGAGCGGTTCAAGAGCAGTACTTC.

On this clone: The sample carries other DNA sequences with the same CDR3. The chain carries TRBV2 and TRBJ1-1; D call uncertain. Germline V gene lookup returns CDR1 SNHLY and CDR2 FYNNEI. This CDR3 contains 10 residues. The germline V and J ends were trimmed by 6 bases and 5 bases, with 4 bases remaining between them. The CDR3 here is CASRGTEAFF. The CDR3 nucleotides are TGTGCCAGCAGAGGTACTGAAGCTTTCTTT.

The rearrangement links TRBV20-1 to TRBJ2-1; possibly TRBD2 for D (5 bases). There are 9 residues in the CDR3. Germline V CDR1 and CDR2: DFQATT, SNEGSKA (reference sequence). The CDR3 DNA is TGCAGCGCGGGCCCTGAGCAGTTCTTC. Translation gives CSAGPEQFF.

This chain connects TRBV27 to TRBJ2-1, with TRBD1 identical over 9 bases. This CDR3 comprises 13 residues. The V gene end was trimmed by 3 bases and the J gene end by 8 bases; junction bases not matched to a gene: 2. Germline V CDR1 and CDR2: MNHEY, SMNVEV (reference sequence). The CDR3 loop is CASSLGQGDEQFF. The CDR3 DNA reads TGTGCCAGCAGTTTGGGACAGGGAGATGAGCAGTTCTTC.

This clone was recorded a few times. V gene TRBV10-3 combines with J gene TRBJ1-1; D gene uncertain. With 6 bases removed from V and 1 base from J, the gap between germline ends came to 9 bases. Germline V gives CDR1 ENHRY, CDR2 SYGVKD. The CDR3 is 13 amino acids. CDR3 nucleotide sequence: TGTGCCATCAGCCATCAGACGAACACTGAAGCTTTCTTT. Its translation is CAISHQTNTEAFF.

The chain is built from TRBV28 and TRBJ2-5; D is unresolved. The germline V gene encodes CDR1 MDHEN and CDR2 SYDVKM. The CDR3 has 16 amino acids. Between the trimmed V and J ends, which lost 5 bases and 1 base, there was a span of 17 bases. The CDR3 DNA sequence: TGTGCCAGCAGTGCCCTTGTGACTCCTATCCAAGAGACCCAGTACTTC. Amino acid sequence: CASSALVTPIQETQYF.

This clone was seen once. This chain connects TRBV19 to TRBJ2-4; no clear D. The CDR3 is 14 residues long. Deletions cut 10 bases from V and 0 bases from J, with 13 bases between. Germline V lookup: CDR1 LNHDA, CDR2 SQIVND (reference sequence). The CDR3 DNA reads as TGTGCCACCGCAACAGTGATAGCCAAAAACATTCAGTACTTC. This translates into CATATVIAKNIQYF.

The chain has TRBV2 and TRBJ1-5, with TRBD1 matching 10 bases. The V gene end was trimmed by 9 bases and the J gene end by 6 bases; junction bases not matched to a gene: 8. Germline V gene sequence: CDR1 SNHLY, CDR2 FYNNEI. CDR3 length: 14 amino acids. The CDR3 nucleotides read TGTGCCAGTACGATGGGACAGGGGAGTCAGCCCCAGCATTTT. Amino acid sequence: CASTMGQGSQPQHF.

For the CDR3, the DNA is TGCGCCAGCAGCCCCTTACCGGGACAGGGGGCGGGTGAGCAGTACTTC. Protein product: CASSPLPGQGAGEQYF. The rearrangement joins TRBV4-1 to TRBJ2-7; 12 bases map to TRBD1. Germline lookup yields CDR1 MGHRA and CDR2 YSYEKL. J gave up 7 bases and V 4 bases, and 11 bases lay outside the gene matches. This CDR3 region has 16 residues.